This record looks at one T cell receptor (beta chain) sequence and its context. TCRdb's copy holds only in-frame clones and misses some; the assay was immunoSEQ multiplex PCR. This table has about 160,000 clones, 80% appearing once. V was trimmed by 2 bases and J by 2 bases, leaving 19 bases between them. Looked up from germline, CDR1 is MNHEY and CDR2 is SVGEGT. The CDR3 totals 18 residues. This entry belongs to a study of blood T cell repertoires in COVID-19. The receptor's source is a man between 40 and 49 years old who had recovered from COVID-19. The sample consisted of PBMCs or T cells enriched from blood (not recorded which). The V call is TRBV6-2 or TRBV6-3, the J call TRBJ1-5; D call uncertain. The CDR3 is CASSYPGDSLGGNQPQHF. For the CDR3, the DNA is TGTGCCAGCAGTTACCCCGGAGACTCTCTCGGGGGCAATCAGCCCCAGCATTTT.